What follows describes a single TCR beta chain. The data are from a study of blood T cell repertoires in COVID-19. Study at large: Sample material is recorded as cDNA or gDNA derived from T cells, B-cell-depleted T cells, or PBMCs.

Looked up from germline, CDR1 is SQVTM and CDR2 is ANQGSEA. Trimming removed 7 bases at V and 4 bases at J, with 13 bases between. The CDR3 length is 12 residues. Using immunoSEQ multiplex PCR, the repertoire was profiled, and TCRdb retains in-frame clones only, with some absent. The profile shows around 310,000 clones, roughly 89% of them singletons. What was sequenced was peripheral blood. The J gene is TRBJ2-5, the V gene TRBV29-1, with D uncertain. The sequence was collected from a woman in her 40s with COVID-19, enrolled during active disease. This CDR3 reads CSAGAVGETQYF. DNA of the CDR3: TGCAGCGCTGGTGCAGTTGGAGAGACCCAGTACTTC. The whole variable domain, remainder taken from reference TRBV29-1 and TRBJ2-5, is SAVISQKPSRDICQRGTSLTIQCQVDSQVTMMFWYRQQPGQSLTLIATANQGSEATYESGFVIDKFPISRPNLTFSTLTVSNMSPEDSSIYLCSAGAVGETQYFGPGTRLLVL.